The clone carrying this TCR beta chain was observed a handful of times. Its matching antigen is unknown. The length of the CDR3 is 14 residues. V lost 4 bases and J 2 bases, leaving 11 bases between the germline ends. Germline-derived CDR1 and CDR2 are LGHNA and YSLEER. Of the isolated RNA, all was reverse transcribed, and so the sequenced material was expressed TCRB transcripts. Measured with immunoSEQ multiplex PCR; TCRdb has only the in-frame clones, and not every one. Here the sample spans more than 350,000 clones, roughly an eighth being singletons. These data are taken from a study of beta chain features in type 1 diabetes. General observations from the study: More deletions and fewer insertions at VDJ junctions were found in patients with type 1 diabetes. There was no resolution here of whether HLA type influences TCRB rearrangement. It was among patients, rather than healthy donors, that naive, central memory and Treg TCRB repertoires appeared more similar.

The TCR originated in a woman aged 18-29 years in good health. The rearrangement joins TRBV4-3 to TRBJ1-2; D not resolved. The specimen was naive CD4+ T cells from blood. The CDR3 loop is CASSLFGSNYGYTF. The CDR3 DNA sequence: TGCGCCAGCAGCCTCTTCGGATCGAACTATGGCTACACCTTC.